This T cell receptor (beta chain) was profiled in a study of blood T cells in healthy people across ages (dated by TCRdb to between 2014 and 2017). Some background on the complete study: In model experiments, template switching captured roughly one uniquely barcoded TCR beta cDNA molecule for every two T cells. To track age-related changes in TCR beta repertoire diversity, the study relied on deep sequencing normalized with unique cDNA molecular identifiers. Donors of different ages were randomly distributed across sequencing lanes to avoid experimental bias. For two donors (one aged 18 to 29 and one aged 80 or older), the study analyzed two additional independent replicas of 1 million unique cDNA reads from the same blood draw. Four age groups were formed from the donors: young (average about 15 years), middle-aged (approximately 40), aged (approximately 60) and long-lived (roughly 88).

Spanning cysteine to phenylalanine, the CDR3 consists of 12 amino acids. The DNA shown is the 36-base CDR3, in frame from base 1. The germline V gene encodes CDR1 SQVTM and CDR2 ANQGSEA. V loses 3 bases of germline sequence and J loses 3 bases, and the interval between the two ends is 8 bases. Comments on this clonotype: It has no known antigen specificity. No base quality values were provided; no much bigger clone lies one nucleotide off.

The approximately 39 donors, aged about 6 to 100 years, were systemically healthy Caucasian individuals from Russia. Each donor gave about 11 milliliters of peripheral blood, drawn into EDTA-treated Vacutainer tubes. PBMCs were isolated by Ficoll-Paque density-gradient centrifugation, with at least 6.5 million obtained per sample. Total RNA, at least 6 micrograms per sample, was extracted from PBMCs with Trizol reagent. For every donor, flow cytometry on a PBMC aliquot measured the percentage of naive CD45RAhigh/CD27high T cells. The library was built by means of 5' RACE. This sample was sequenced with an Illumina HiSeq 2500. A second PCR of about 7 to 12 cycles was performed with a sample-barcoded 5' primer and a J-beta primer mix. A unique molecular identifier was introduced onto each TCR beta cDNA molecule by a template-switch 5' adaptor carrying 12 random nucleotides. Each sample yielded at least 2.5 million CDR3-containing paired-end reads. The Mint cDNA synthesis kit, primed by a TRBC-specific oligonucleotide, was used to synthesize first-strand cDNA from all RNA. Following uracil-DNA glycosylase treatment, a first 18-cycle PCR with universal primers M1SS and BC2_uni_R was performed on all cDNA. Concerning the study's data processing: For normalization, 1 million high-quality reads were randomly selected from each sample, with every read carrying a distinct molecular identifier. Reads sharing molecular identifiers were discarded rather than binned into consensus sequences. MiTCR, run with a Q25 quality threshold and the strictest error-elimination algorithm, handled CDR3 identification, clonotype clustering and error correction. Lower-bound total TCR beta diversity was estimated with a nonparametric unseen species model using Euler transformation. The public sequencing data were trimmed at Q25 with fastp and processed into clonotypes with MiXCR by TCRdb, which kept only in-frame beta chains. Under each unique CDR3 protein, matching rows form one entry showing the most common genes and DNA. TCRdb's processing, not the authors' own work, is the source of the V and J calls. The sample includes under 1 million distinct CDR3 sequences, with around 43% observed a single time. The ten largest make up around 21% of the sample.

General conclusions and limits of the study: Estimates of total diversity based on one million sequenced T cells were considered lower bounds and underestimates. Because profiling used bulk unsorted PBMCs, naive and antigen-experienced compartments could not be compared conclusively. As age increased, observed TCR beta diversity per million T cells dropped in a roughly linear way, and a significant reduction was already evident by age around 41. Observed TCR beta diversity correlated strongly with the percentage of naive T cells measured by flow cytometry. Compared with the aged group, more naive CD4+ T cells, fewer expanded clones and increased TCR diversity were shown by the long-lived group, suggesting age selection. Because the CMV infection status of the donors was unknown, age-related changes in expanded clonotypes may potentially have been confounded.

This TCR was recovered from a man in his sixties in good health. The sample was blood. The chain is encoded by TRBV29-1 joined to TRBJ2-5; the D gene is possibly TRBD2, with 6 bases matching. The CDR3 here reads CSVEAGKETQYF. The DNA sequence follows: TGCAGCGTTGAGGCGGGGAAAGAGACCCAGTACTTC. Full variable domain (CDR3 extended with the reference TRBV29-1 and TRBJ2-5 proteins): SAVISQKPSRDICQRGTSLTIQCQVDSQVTMMFWYRQQPGQSLTLIATANQGSEATYESGFVIDKFPISRPNLTFSTLTVSNMSPEDSSIYLCSVEAGKETQYFGPGTRLLVL.